This TCR beta chain was recovered during a study of blood T cell repertoires in COVID-19. Study-wide context: Sites in the United States, Italy and Spain provided acute and convalescent COVID-19 samples. T cells, B-cell-depleted T cells, or PBMCs provided the cDNA or gDNA that served as material.

Authors' data handling: Amplifying reference gene primers gave estimates of nucleated cell counts. Libraries were prepared by immunoSEQ multiplex PCR; TCRdb keeps only in-frame clonotypes and omits some of them. From that table come the V and J calls and clone size; the DNA was used to work out D and trimming. The sample contains 95,000 to 150,000 clones, 55% to 75% of which appear only once. Germline values: CDR1 SQVTM, CDR2 ANQGSEA. V was pared by 5 bases and J by 3 bases, with 10 bases between. This CDR3 has 12 amino acids. The sequence was collected from a human donor with acute or convalescent COVID-19. The donor label of this sample is uncertain. The sequencing sample was made of peripheral blood. The rearrangement uses TRBV29-1 and TRBJ1-2; perhaps TRBD1 as D (5 bases). The CDR3 loop is CSVPRADYGYTF. Written as DNA, the CDR3 is TGCAGCGTTCCCAGGGCGGACTATGGCTACACCTTC.